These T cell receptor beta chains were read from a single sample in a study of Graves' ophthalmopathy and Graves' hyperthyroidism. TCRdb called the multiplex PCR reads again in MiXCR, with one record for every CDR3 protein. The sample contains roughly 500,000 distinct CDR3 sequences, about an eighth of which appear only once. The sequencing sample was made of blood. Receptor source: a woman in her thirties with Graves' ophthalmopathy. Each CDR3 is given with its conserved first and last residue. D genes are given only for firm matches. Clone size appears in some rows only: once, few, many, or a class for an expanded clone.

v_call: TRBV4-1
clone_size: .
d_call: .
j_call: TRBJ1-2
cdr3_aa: CASSQSQGMYGGYTF
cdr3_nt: TGCGCCAGCAGCCAATCGCAGGGCATGTACGGTGGCTACACCTTC

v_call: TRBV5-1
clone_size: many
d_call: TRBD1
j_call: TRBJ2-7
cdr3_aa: CASTPGQSTYEQYF
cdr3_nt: TGCGCCAGCACACCGGGACAGAGTACCTACGAGCAGTACTTC

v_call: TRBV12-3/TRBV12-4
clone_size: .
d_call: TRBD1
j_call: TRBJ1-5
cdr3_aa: CASRQTGRNQPQHF
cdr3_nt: TGTGCCAGCAGACAGACAGGGAGGAATCAGCCCCAGCATTTT

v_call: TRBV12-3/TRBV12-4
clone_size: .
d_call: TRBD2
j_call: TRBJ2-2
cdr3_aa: CASSMSGGDTGELFF
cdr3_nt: TGTGCCAGCAGCATGTCGGGAGGGGACACCGGGGAGCTGTTTTTT

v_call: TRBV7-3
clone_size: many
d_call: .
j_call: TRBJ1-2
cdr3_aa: CASSLEKTNYGYTF
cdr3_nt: TGTGCCAGCAGCTTAGAGAAAACTAACTATGGCTACACCTTC

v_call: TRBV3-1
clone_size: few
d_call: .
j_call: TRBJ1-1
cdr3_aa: CASSAGFGTEAFF
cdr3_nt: TGTGCCAGCAGCGCAGGGTTCGGCACTGAAGCTTTCTTT

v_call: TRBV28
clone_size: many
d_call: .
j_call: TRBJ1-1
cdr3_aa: CASRPRGPMNTEAFF
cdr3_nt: TGTGCCAGCCGACCTCGGGGTCCCATGAACACTGAAGCTTTCTTT

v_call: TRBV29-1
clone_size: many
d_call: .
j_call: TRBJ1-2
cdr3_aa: CSVEGATLYGYTF
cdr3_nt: TGCAGCGTTGAAGGGGCCACACTCTATGGCTACACCTTC

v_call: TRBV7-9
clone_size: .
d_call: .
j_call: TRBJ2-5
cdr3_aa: CASSPEGRETQYF
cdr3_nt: TGTGCCAGCAGTCCCGAGGGGAGAGAGACCCAGTACTTC

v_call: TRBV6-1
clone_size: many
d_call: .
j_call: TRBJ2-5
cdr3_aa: CASRWVGGETQYF
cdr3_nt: TGTGCCAGCAGATGGGTGGGTGGAGAGACCCAGTACTTC

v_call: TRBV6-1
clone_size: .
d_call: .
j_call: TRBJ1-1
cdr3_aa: CALTPMNTEAFF
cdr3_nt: TGTGCCCTAACCCCGATGAACACTGAAGCTTTCTTT

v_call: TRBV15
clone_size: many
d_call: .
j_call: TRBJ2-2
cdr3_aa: CATRGGIPGTGELFF
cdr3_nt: TGTGCCACCAGAGGGGGGATCCCGGGCACCGGGGAGCTGTTTTTT

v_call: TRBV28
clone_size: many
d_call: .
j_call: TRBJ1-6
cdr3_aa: CASSLSEGRVGSYNSPLHF
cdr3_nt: TGTGCCAGCAGTTTATCGGAAGGGAGGGTTGGGTCCTATAATTCACCCCTCCACTTT

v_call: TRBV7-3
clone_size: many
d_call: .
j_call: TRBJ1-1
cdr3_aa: CASSLTSANTGTEAFF
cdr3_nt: TGTGCCAGCAGCTTAACGTCGGCCAATACTGGCACTGAAGCTTTCTTT

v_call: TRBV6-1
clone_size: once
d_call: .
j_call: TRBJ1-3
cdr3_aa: CASSPYIFSGNTIYF
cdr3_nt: TGTGCCAGCAGCCCTTACATCTTCTCTGGAAACACCATATATTTT

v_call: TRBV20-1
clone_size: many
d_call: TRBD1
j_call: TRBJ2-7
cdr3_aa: CSASRPGTAISYEQYF
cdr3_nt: TGCAGTGCTAGCCGCCCCGGGACAGCCATCTCCTACGAGCAGTACTTC

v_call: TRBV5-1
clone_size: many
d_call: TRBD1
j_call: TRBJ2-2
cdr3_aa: CASSSTGGINTGELFF
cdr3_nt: TGCGCCAGCAGCTCAACAGGGGGTATTAACACCGGGGAGCTGTTTTTT

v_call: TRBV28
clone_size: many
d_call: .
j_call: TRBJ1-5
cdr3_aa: CAGGGRTANYQPQHF
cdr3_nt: TGTGCCGGGGGGGGGAGGACGGCAAATTATCAGCCCCAGCATTTT

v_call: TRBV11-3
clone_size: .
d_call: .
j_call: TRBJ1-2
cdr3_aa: CASSTGRHEVGYTF
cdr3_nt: TGTGCCAGTTCGACAGGTCGACATGAAGTGGGCTACACCTTC

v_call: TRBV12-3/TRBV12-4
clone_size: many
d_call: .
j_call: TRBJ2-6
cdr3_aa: CASSPKGAGANVLTF
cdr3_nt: TGTGCCAGCAGCCCTAAAGGGGCTGGGGCCAACGTCCTGACTTTC

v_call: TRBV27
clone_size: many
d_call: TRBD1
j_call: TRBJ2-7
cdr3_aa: CASSFGGTGPLEQYF
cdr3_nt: TGTGCCAGCAGTTTTGGAGGGACAGGGCCTTTAGAGCAGTACTTC

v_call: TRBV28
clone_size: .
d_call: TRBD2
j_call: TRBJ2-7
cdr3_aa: CASSSKRGIYEQYF
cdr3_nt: TGTGCCAGCAGCTCCAAGCGGGGAATCTACGAGCAGTACTTC

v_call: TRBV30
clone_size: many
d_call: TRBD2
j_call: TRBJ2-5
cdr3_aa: CAFRPSGILETQYF
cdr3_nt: TGTGCCTTTCGGCCTAGCGGGATTTTAGAGACCCAGTACTTC

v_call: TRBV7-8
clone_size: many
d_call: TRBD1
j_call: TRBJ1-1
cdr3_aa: CASSRMGTARNTEAFF
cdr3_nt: TGTGCCAGCAGCCGAATGGGGACAGCGAGGAACACTGAAGCTTTCTTT

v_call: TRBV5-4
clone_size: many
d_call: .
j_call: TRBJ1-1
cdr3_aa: CASSLDREGTEAFF
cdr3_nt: TGTGCCAGCAGCTTGGACAGGGAGGGCACTGAAGCTTTCTTT

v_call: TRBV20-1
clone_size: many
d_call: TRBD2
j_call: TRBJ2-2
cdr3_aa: CSATYSGSTGELFF
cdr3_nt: TGCAGTGCTACTTATAGCGGGAGCACCGGGGAGCTGTTTTTT

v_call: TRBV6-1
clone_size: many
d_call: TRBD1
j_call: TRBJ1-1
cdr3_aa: CASTETGGITEAFF
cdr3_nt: TGTGCCAGCACCGAGACAGGGGGGATCACTGAAGCTTTCTTT

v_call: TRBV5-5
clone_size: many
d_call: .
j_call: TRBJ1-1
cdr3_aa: CASSLAGRTTEAFF
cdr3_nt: TGTGCCAGCAGCTTGGCGGGGCGGACCACTGAAGCTTTCTTT

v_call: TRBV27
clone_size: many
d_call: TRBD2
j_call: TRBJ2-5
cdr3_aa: CASSLSISGQETQYF
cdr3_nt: TGTGCCAGCAGTCTCTCCATTAGCGGGCAAGAGACCCAGTACTTC

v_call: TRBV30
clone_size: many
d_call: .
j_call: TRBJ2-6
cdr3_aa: CAWRSSGANVLTF
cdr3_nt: TGTGCCTGGAGATCATCTGGGGCCAACGTCCTGACTTTC

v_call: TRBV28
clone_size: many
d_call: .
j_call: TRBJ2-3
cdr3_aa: CASSLLLSTDTQYF
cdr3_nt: TGTGCCAGCAGTTTGCTACTATCCACAGATACGCAGTATTTT

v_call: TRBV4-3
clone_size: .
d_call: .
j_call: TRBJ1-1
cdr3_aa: CASSVDRTEAFF
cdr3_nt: TGCGCCAGCAGCGTTGACAGGACGGAAGCTTTCTTT

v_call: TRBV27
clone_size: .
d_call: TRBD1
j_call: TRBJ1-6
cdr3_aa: CASRTGSSPLHF
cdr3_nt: TGTGCCAGCAGGACAGGGTCTTCACCCCTCCACTTT

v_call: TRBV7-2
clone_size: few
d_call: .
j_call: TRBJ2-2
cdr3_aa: CASSLKGWIPGELFF
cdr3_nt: TGTGCCAGCAGCTTAAAAGGGTGGATCCCCGGGGAGCTGTTTTTT

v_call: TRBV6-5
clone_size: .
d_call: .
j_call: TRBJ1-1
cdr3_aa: CASITPDSFQAFF
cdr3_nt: TGTGCCAGCATTACCCCGGACAGTTTCCAAGCTTTCTTT

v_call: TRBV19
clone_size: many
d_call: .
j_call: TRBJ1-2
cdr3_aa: CASSNVNYGYTF
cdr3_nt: TGTGCCAGTAGTAACGTTAACTATGGCTACACCTTC

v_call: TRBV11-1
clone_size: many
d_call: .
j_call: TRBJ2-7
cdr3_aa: CASSLGRPYEQYF
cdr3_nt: TGTGCCAGCAGCCTAGGGAGACCCTACGAGCAGTACTTC

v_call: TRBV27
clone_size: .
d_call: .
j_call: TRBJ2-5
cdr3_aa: CAVGGADETQYF
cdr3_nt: TGTGCGGTGGGGGGGGCCGATGAGACCCAGTACTTC

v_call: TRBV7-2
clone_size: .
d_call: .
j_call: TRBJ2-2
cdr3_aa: CASSLEVGAGELFF
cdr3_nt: TGTGCCAGCAGCTTAGAAGTTGGGGCCGGGGAGCTGTTTTTT

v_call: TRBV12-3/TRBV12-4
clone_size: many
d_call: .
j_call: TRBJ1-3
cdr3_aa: CASSLGEFAGNTIYF
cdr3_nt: TGTGCCAGCAGTTTAGGGGAGTTCGCTGGAAACACCATATATTTT

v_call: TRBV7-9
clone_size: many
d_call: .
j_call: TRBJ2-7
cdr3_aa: CASSFGSQVHEQYF
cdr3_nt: TGTGCCAGCAGCTTTGGGTCACAGGTACACGAGCAGTACTTC

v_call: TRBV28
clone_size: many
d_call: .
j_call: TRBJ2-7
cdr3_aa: CASSLSGQPGYEQYF
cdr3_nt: TGTGCCAGCAGTTTATCGGGACAACCAGGATACGAGCAGTACTTC

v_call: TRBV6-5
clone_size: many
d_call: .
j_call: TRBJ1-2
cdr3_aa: CASSYSGYSSNYGYTF
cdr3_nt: TGTGCCAGCAGTTACTCGGGTTACAGTTCTAACTATGGCTACACCTTC

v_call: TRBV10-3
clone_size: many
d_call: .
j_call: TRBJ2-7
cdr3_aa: CAISESTGPYEQYF
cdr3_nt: TGTGCCATCAGTGAGTCGACCGGGCCCTACGAGCAGTACTTC

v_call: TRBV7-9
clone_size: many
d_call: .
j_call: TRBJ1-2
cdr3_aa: CASILSEWSGYTF
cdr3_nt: TGTGCCAGCATCCTATCGGAGTGGAGTGGCTACACCTTC

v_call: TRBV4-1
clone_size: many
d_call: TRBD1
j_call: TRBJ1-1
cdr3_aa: CASSQLAQGAEGQAFF
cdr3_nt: TGCGCCAGCAGCCAACTTGCACAGGGGGCGGAGGGGCAAGCTTTCTTT